The entry below describes one TCR beta chain. In germline, CDR1 is SEHNR, CDR2 FQNEAQ (reference sequence). The CDR3 covers 15 residues. V lost 5 bases and J 9 bases, leaving 20 bases between the germline ends. These data belong to a study of human T cells and chemical hapten exposure. What the library attached to individual cDNA molecules were unique molecular identifiers. TCRdb analysed the RACE reads with MiXCR anew, one entry per CDR3 protein. Among about 180,000 distinct CDR3 sequences listed, around 30% were seen once. The time point here: pre-sensitization, week 0. This sample's treatment: therapeutic diphenylcyclopropenone sensitization with weekly scalp DPC.

The source was whole blood, collected in connection with sensitization to the hapten diphenylcyclopropenone (DPC). This sequence joins TRBV7-9 and TRBJ2-1; D may be TRBD1 or TRBD2 (5 bases each). This TCR was sampled from a woman aged 25 to 39 with alopecia areata. Some clones in this sample may be carry-over from other donors' samples. CDR3 coding DNA: TGTGCCAGCAGCACTTACGGGGACGGCAGTTCTGAGCAGTTCTTC. It specifies CASSTYGDGSSEQFF. The full variable domain, in which reference TRBV7-9 and TRBJ2-1 provide the parts outside the CDR3, is DTGVSQNPRHKITKRGQNVTFRCDPISEHNRLYWYRQTLGQGPEFLTYFQNEAQLEKSRLLSDRFSAERPKGSFSTLEIQRTEQGDSAMYLCASSTYGDGSSEQFFGPGTRLTVL.